The 30 T cell receptor beta chains below all came from one sample that was sequenced in a study of tumor and adjacent non-tumor tissue in lung cancer. This sample's RNA came from whole unsorted tissue. The normal lung tissue was taken more than 3 cm from the tumor edge. TCRbeta libraries were built with three rounds of nested PCR, modified from ARM-PCR. One entry per CDR3 protein results from TCRdb running MiXCR on the multiplex PCR reads. The table includes some 100,000 distinct CDR3 sequences, 50% to 70% detected once. The specimen was distant non-tumor lung tissue. These receptors were collected from a man aged 60 to 69 with non-small cell lung cancer.

The rearrangement joins TRBV20-1 to TRBJ2-7; D uncertain. The CDR3 spans 11 residues. V lost 3 bases and J lost 5, with 8 bases in between. The germline V gene encodes CDR1 DFQATT and CDR2 SNEGSKA (reference sequence). The CDR3: CSARCGNEQYF. In nucleotides, the CDR3 is TGCAGTGCTAGGTGTGGGAACGAGCAGTACTTC.

As to this clonotype: This is likely a read error, given that the CDR3 carries no conserved phenylalanine or tryptophan at its end. This chain links TRBV6-2 or TRBV6-3 with TRBJ2-5, with D maybe TRBD2 (7 bases). The V end lost 8 bases, the J end lost 5 bases, and 18 bases lay between the germline ends. Germline V lookup: CDR1 MNHEY, CDR2 SVGEGT. The CDR3 has 14 amino acids. The CDR3 protein is CASQRGGERETQYL. DNA for the CDR3: TGTGCCAGCCAACGCGGGGGCGAGAGGGAGACCCAGTACTTA.

V usage is TRBV15 and J usage is TRBJ2-1; 11 bases align to TRBD2. The CDR3 totals 15 residues. In germline, CDR1 is LNHNV, CDR2 YYDKDF (reference sequence). V was clipped by 1 base and J by 9 bases; unmatched bases: 5. This CDR3 is CATSRVAGGWGEQFF. DNA of the CDR3: TGTGCCACCAGCAGAGTAGCGGGAGGGTGGGGTGAGCAGTTCTTC.

The chain is built from TRBV11-2 and TRBJ2-3; TRBD1 aligns across 7 bases. V trimming: 4 bases; J trimming: 4 bases; junction bases outside the gene matches: 5. There are 14 residues in the CDR3. Germline-derived CDR1 and CDR2 are SGHAT and FQNNGV. The CDR3 is CASSSQGFSDTQYF. CDR3 nucleotide sequence: TGTGCCAGCAGCTCACAGGGGTTCTCAGATACGCAGTATTTT.

For this clonotype: Without the conserved terminal phenylalanine or tryptophan, this CDR3 likely stems from a read error. The chain joins TRBV6-1 to TRBJ2-7; 9 nucleotides line up with TRBD2. The CDR3 length is 15 residues. Germline V gene lookup returns CDR1 MNHNS and CDR2 SASEGT. CDR3 coding DNA: TGTGCTAGCAGTGAAGAAGCGGGGGGCTCCTACGAGCAGTACTTA. Amino acids: CASSEEAGGSYEQYL.

This clonotype showed up just once. A much more abundant neighbour one base away suggests this may be a read error. The V call is TRBV12-3 or TRBV12-4, the J call TRBJ1-2; 11 bases are shared with TRBD1. The CDR3 is made up of 15 amino acids. The CDR3 is CASRRGTGGFSGCTF. CDR3 nucleotides: TGTGCCAGCAGACGTGGGACAGGGGGTTTTTCTGGCTGCACCTTC.

As for this clonotype: One junction end does not reproduce the germline sequence, and a read error may be involved. The chain uses TRBV29-1 and TRBJ2-1; TRBD2 aligns across 11 bases. This CDR3 comprises 12 residues. The germline gives CDR1 SQVTM, CDR2 ANQGSEA. CDR3 coding DNA: TGCCGCGTTGGGACTAGCGGCAATGGGCAGTTCTTC. It is translated as CRVGTSGNGQFF.

This clonotype was observed a single time. The rearrangement uses TRBV5-1 and TRBJ2-1; TRBD1 might be the D (6 bases). CDR1 and CDR2 (germline): SGHRS, YFSETQ. The CDR3 length is 15 residues. The ends were cut back, 0 bases at V and 7 bases at J, with 14 bases in the middle. The CDR3 loop is CASSLGTVTLNEQFF. CDR3 bases: TGCGCCAGCAGCTTGGGGACAGTTACCCTTAATGAGCAGTTCTTC.

As regards this clonotype: A much larger clone is a single base away; this may be a read error. This chain connects TRBV29-1 to TRBJ2-1; D gene unclear. This CDR3 spans 13 amino acids. Trimming cost V 8 bases and J 7 bases, with 18 bases left between them. CDR1 is SQVTM, CDR2 ANQGSEA, per germline. The CDR3 nucleotides read TGCAGCTTTGGGTTGCTAGTGGAGAATGAGCAGTTCTTC. It translates to CSFGLLVENEQFF.

On this clonotype: Just one base apart from a much larger clone, this may be a read error. This chain uses TRBV20-1 with TRBJ2-1; 9 bases are a match to TRBD2. Germline CDR1 and CDR2: DFQATT and SNEGSKA (reference sequence). The CDR3 is made up of 15 amino acids. CDR3 region: CSSRVFSGSYNEQFF. CDR3 in DNA: TGCAGTTCTAGAGTGTTTAGCGGGAGTTACAATGAGCAGTTCTTC.

This clonotype was counted between two and nine times. The junction does not match germline at one end; this may be a read error. The chain links TRBV11-3 to TRBJ2-1; 11 bases align to TRBD2. Germline CDR1 and CDR2: SGHNT and YENEEA. This CDR3 contains 15 residues. In DNA form, the CDR3 reads TGTACCAGCAGCTTAGTAGCGGGAGGGCCTGGTGAGCAGTTCTTC. Residues: CTSSLVAGGPGEQFF.

The chain uses TRBV10-3 and TRBJ2-1; 12 bases fit TRBD2. Losses at the gene ends were 2 bases for V and 2 bases for J; bases not matched to a gene: 7. The CDR3 runs 18 residues. The V gene's germline CDR1 is ENHRY and CDR2 SYGVKD. CDR3 DNA: TGTGCCATCAGTGAGACTAGCGGGAGGCCCTCAACCTACAATGAGCAGTTCTTC. Its protein product is CAISETSGRPSTYNEQFF.

This clonotype was seen many times. The J gene is TRBJ1-2, the V gene TRBV4-1; D is uncertain. The CDR3 covers 14 residues. V was pared by 0 bases and J by 3 bases, with 8 bases between. Germline V gene data show CDR1 as MGHRA and CDR2 as YSYEKL. The CDR3 spells CASSQDPFDYGYTF. CDR3 bases: TGCGCCAGCAGCCAAGATCCTTTCGACTATGGCTACACCTTC.

Many counts were recorded for this clonotype. The genes are TRBV28 and TRBJ2-4, with 14 positions matching TRBD2. This CDR3 region has 21 residues. The junction had 18 bases not matched to a gene; V was cut back by 6 bases and J by 2 bases. The germline V gene has CDR1 MDHEN and CDR2 SYDVKM. CDR3 amino acids: CASRGSRPGLAGAAPKNIQYF. CDR3 sequence (DNA): TGTGCCAGCAGAGGAAGCCGACCGGGACTAGCGGGAGCCGCCCCCAAAAACATTCAGTACTTC.

Of note for this clonotype: An end of the junction differs from the germline gene, which may be a read error. This sequence joins TRBV12-3 or TRBV12-4 and TRBJ1-5; D is perhaps TRBD1 (6 bases). The CDR3 totals 13 residues. The CDR3 here is CDSCLGGSQPQHF. CDR3 nucleotide sequence: TGTGACAGCTGTTTAGGGGGGAGTCAGCCCCAGCATTTT.

For this clonotype: At one of its ends the junction is not consistent with the germline gene, which may arise from a read error. V is TRBV20-1 and J is TRBJ2-5; 7 bases map to TRBD2. CDR1 is DFQATT, CDR2 SNEGSKA, per germline (reference sequence). CDR3 size: 13 residues. The CDR3 loop is CSATPAGDETQYF. CDR3 nucleotide sequence: TGCAGTGCCACCCCGGCGGGGGATGAGACTCAGTACTTC.

The gene calls are TRBV7-3 and TRBJ2-6; no definite D call. The CDR3 covers 14 residues. The V gene lost 6 bases and the J gene lost 2 bases, with 8 bases spanning the gap. CDR1 and CDR2 (germline): SGHTA, FQGTGA. CDR3 residues: CASSQGPGANVLTF. DNA of the CDR3: TGTGCCAGCAGTCAAGGACCTGGGGCCAACGTCCTGACTTTC. The variable domain in full, with the rest retrieved from reference TRBV7-3 and TRBJ2-6, is GAGVSQTPSNKVTEKGKYVELRCDPISGHTALYWYRQSLGQGPEFLIYFQGTGAADDSGLPNDRFFAVRPEGSVSTLKIQRTERGDSAVYLCASSQGPGANVLTFGAGSRLTVL.

This clonotype occurred a few times. This rearrangement joins TRBV5-6 to TRBJ1-2; 11 nucleotides match TRBD1. V lost 4 bases and J lost 6; bases outside the gene matches: 14. Germline V gene sequence: CDR1 SGHDT, CDR2 YYEEEE. This CDR3 comprises 17 residues. CDR3 bases: TGTGCCAGCAGCCTTGGGACCGGGACAGGGGGTGACAATGGCTACACCTTC. This translates into CASSLGTGTGGDNGYTF.

This clonotype was observed at least ten times. V and J are TRBV7-9 and TRBJ2-2, with 8 bases matching TRBD1. The CDR3 is 16 amino acids. Losses at the gene ends were 2 bases for V and 8 bases for J; bases not matched to a gene: 10. Germline loops: CDR1 SEHNR, CDR2 FQNEAQ (reference sequence). CDR3: CASSLPFPGQAGELFF. Here the CDR3 DNA reads TGTGCCAGCAGCTTACCCTTCCCGGGACAGGCTGGGGAGCTGTTTTTT.

This clonotype was recorded many times. This rearrangement joins TRBV12-3 or TRBV12-4 to TRBJ2-7; TRBD1 agrees at 10 bases. Trimming took 5 bases from V and 5 from J; bases not matched to a gene: 6. This CDR3 has 14 residues. In nucleotides, the CDR3 is TGTGCCAGCAGTGGGGGACAGGGGTTAAACGAGCAGTACTTC. The encoded protein is CASSGGQGLNEQYF.

V usage is TRBV12-3 or TRBV12-4 and J usage is TRBJ1-1; D gene ambiguous. Trimming left V 7 bases short and J 2 bases short, with 11 bases between. The CDR3 runs to 13 residues. The CDR3 DNA reads TGTGCCAGCAATTTGATGGTAAACACTGAAGCTTTCTTT. Amino acid sequence: CASNLMVNTEAFF.

A remark on this clonotype: Sequence at one end of the junction differs from germline and may be a read error. The chain recombines TRBV30 with TRBJ2-1; 7 positions agree with TRBD2. CDR3 length equals 12 residues. Germline lookup yields CDR1 GTSNPN and CDR2 SVGIG (reference sequence). Here the CDR3 DNA reads TGTGCCTCGAGTGGAGCGGGAATTGAACAGTTCTTC. Its protein product is CASSGAGIEQFF.

Regarding this clonotype: The germline gene is not matched at one end of the junction; a read error may be the cause. V usage is TRBV5-1 and J usage is TRBJ2-5; D gene unclear. The germline CDR1 and CDR2 sequences are SGHRS and YFSETQ. CDR3 length: 15 residues. The CDR3 bases are TGCGCCAGCGGCTTGTTGGCGTTAGGACAAGAGACCCAGTACTTC. It codes for CASGLLALGQETQYF.

This clonotype has ten or more counts. The gene calls are TRBV6-5 and TRBJ1-1; tentatively, D is TRBD1 (5 bases). The CDR3 extends over 16 amino acids. Germline lookup yields CDR1 MNHEY and CDR2 SVGAGI. The V and J ends lost 0 bases and 0 bases respectively, with 11 bases between them. The CDR3 spells CASSYSSGRLNTEAFF. Written as DNA, the CDR3 is TGTGCCAGCAGTTACTCGTCGGGACGGTTGAACACTGAAGCTTTCTTT.

V gene TRBV5-7 combines with J gene TRBJ2-6; no clear D gene. TRBV5-7 is labeled an ORF, and its function is uncertain. CDR3 size: 16 residues. Trimming left V 5 bases short and J 0 bases short, with 12 bases between. CDR3 amino acids: CASRPGRCSGANVLTF. DNA of the CDR3: TGTGCCAGCAGGCCCGGACGGTGCTCTGGGGCCAACGTCCTGACTTTC.

As to this clonotype: Just one base apart from a much larger clone, this may be a read error. The chain couples TRBV20-1 to TRBJ1-1; D call uncertain. The germline gives CDR1 DFQATT, CDR2 SNEGSKA (reference sequence). CDR3 length equals 13 residues. V lost 6 bases, J lost 3 bases, and 14 bases lay in between. CDR3 loop: CSAEPGRHTEAFF. The CDR3 DNA reads as TGCAGTGCGGAACCCGGTCGTCACACTGAAGCTTTCTTT.

Of note for this clonotype: Its ends do not fully match the called genes, so a read error is possible. The rearrangement uses TRBV5-1 and TRBJ2-5, with 12 positions matching TRBD2. The CDR3 spans 16 residues. Germline-derived CDR1 and CDR2 are SGHRS and YFSETQ. Written as DNA, the CDR3 is TGCGCCAACAGCTTCGCAGGGACTAGCGGGCAAGAGACCCAGTACTTC. It translates to CANSFAGTSGQETQYF.

Comments on this clonotype: An end of the junction does not agree with germline; a read error may underlie this. The chain is built from TRBV6-1 and TRBJ1-2; the D is unclear. Germline loops: CDR1 MNHNS, CDR2 SASEGT. The CDR3 runs 14 residues. CDR3 nucleotide sequence: TGTGTCAGCAGTGAAATGGTAGGGATGGGTGGCTACACCTTC. Translation: CVSSEMVGMGGYTF.

The table lists this clonotype with a few counts. This sequence may be a read error, since a much larger clone differs from it by one base. This CDR3 is missing its conserved last phenylalanine or tryptophan, likely due to a read error. This sequence joins TRBV5-1 and TRBJ2-5; no definite D call. Germline CDR1 reads SGHRS; CDR2 reads YFSETQ. The CDR3 extends over 15 amino acids. V was cut by 0 bases and J by 2 bases, with 11 bases left in between. CDR3 sequence reads: CASSLGQSLQETQYL. The CDR3 DNA follows: TGCGCCAGCAGCTTGGGTCAGAGCTTACAAGAGACCCAGTACCTC.

On this clonotype itself: A single base separates this from a much larger clone, so it may be a read error. V and J are TRBV29-1 and TRBJ1-1; D is unresolved. Germline CDR1 and CDR2: SQVTM and ANQGSEA. The V end was cut by 4 bases, the J end by 4 bases, with 19 bases between. The CDR3 consists of 15 residues. CDR3 in amino acids: CSVVHTWSFSTEAFF. The DNA for the CDR3 is TGCAGCGTTGTTCATACATGGTCCTTTAGCACTGAAGCTTTCTTT.